The 9 T cell receptor beta chains given below trace back to one sample, sequenced in a study of blood T cell repertoires in COVID-19. Assay used: immunoSEQ multiplex PCR; TCRdb lists only in-frame clones, some missing. The data show fewer than 95,000 clones, approximately 86% seen once. Sequenced input: peripheral blood. The receptors derive from a male donor with acute or convalescent COVID-19.

The genes are TRBV5-1 and TRBJ2-3; 10 bases are a match to TRBD2. This CDR3 contains 17 residues. Germline loops: CDR1 SGHRS, CDR2 YFSETQ. The junction had 6 bases not matched to a gene; V was cut back by 0 bases and J by 2 bases. CDR3 in amino acids: CASSLDSGGQLTDTQYF. CDR3 nucleotides: TGCGCCAGCAGCTTGGATAGCGGGGGGCAGCTCACAGATACGCAGTATTTT. Combining the CDR3 with reference TRBV5-1 and TRBJ2-3 gives the whole variable domain KAGVTQTPRYLIKTRGQQVTLSCSPISGHRSVSWYQQTPGQGLQFLFEYFSETQRNKGNFPGRFSGRQFSNSRSEMNVSTLELGDSALYLCASSLDSGGQLTDTQYFGPGTRLTVL.

This clone was counted only a few times. The chain has TRBV28 and TRBJ1-4, with D uncertain. In germline, CDR1 is MDHEN, CDR2 SYDVKM. The V end was cut by 6 bases, the J end by 7 bases, with 15 bases between. The CDR3 spans 14 residues. In nucleotides, the CDR3 is TGTGCCAGCAGCCCCGGGATATCAGGTGAAAAACTGTTTTTT. Translated: CASSPGISGEKLFF.

J is TRBJ2-5 and V is TRBV14; D uncertain. In germline, CDR1 is SGHDN, CDR2 FVKESK. The CDR3 covers 11 residues. With 1 base removed from V and 5 bases from J, the gap between germline ends came to 2 bases. CDR3 sequence (DNA): TGTGCCAGCAGCCAAGCTGAGACCCAGTACTTC. Translated: CASSQAETQYF.

This clone occurred once. V and J are TRBV5-1 and TRBJ2-5; D not certain. This CDR3 spans 14 amino acids. CDR1 and CDR2 (germline): SGHRS, YFSETQ. V gave up 4 bases and J gave up 5 bases, with 15 bases separating them. CDR3 sequence (DNA): TGCGCCAGCAGCACGACGACTCCAAGCGAGACCCAGTACTTC. Residues: CASSTTTPSETQYF.

The genes are TRBV30 and TRBJ1-1; 8 nucleotides match TRBD1. V lost 4 bases to trimming and J lost 4 bases; unmatched junction nucleotides: 14. Germline CDR1 GTSNPN, CDR2 SVGIG (reference sequence). This CDR3 contains 16 residues. CDR3 in amino acids: CAWKVQARQGSTEAFF. The CDR3 nucleotides read TGTGCCTGGAAGGTTCAGGCCCGACAGGGGAGCACTGAAGCTTTCTTT.

The chain recombines TRBV19 with TRBJ1-1; TRBD1 is a possible D gene (6 bases). Trimming removed 3 bases at V and 1 base at J, with 12 bases between. This CDR3 comprises 15 residues. CDR1 LNHDA and CDR2 SQIVND come from the germline V gene (reference sequence). CDR3 sequence reads: CASSMAGAPNTEAFF. CDR3 DNA: TGTGCCAGTAGTATGGCAGGGGCCCCGAACACTGAAGCTTTCTTT.

J is TRBJ1-1 and V is TRBV5-4; D unclear. This CDR3 comprises 15 residues. Germline V gene lookup returns CDR1 SGHNT and CDR2 YYREEE (reference sequence). The ends were cut back, 1 base at V and 1 base at J, with 11 bases in the middle. The CDR3 protein is CASSLRDTQNTEAFF. CDR3 in DNA: TGTGCCAGCAGCTTGCGCGACACCCAGAACACTGAAGCTTTCTTT.

This clone was observed once. This chain connects TRBV7-8 to TRBJ1-1; the match to TRBD1 covers 10 bases. The CDR3 length is 14 residues. Looked up from germline, CDR1 is SGHVS and CDR2 is FQNEAQ. V was clipped by 5 bases and J by 5 bases; unmatched bases: 5. CDR3 in amino acids: CASSVQGQGTEAFF. CDR3 DNA: TGTGCCAGCAGCGTCCAGGGACAGGGGACTGAAGCTTTCTTT.

The gene calls are TRBV5-1 and TRBJ2-1, with D maybe TRBD2 (5 bases). The ends were cut back, 0 bases at V and 0 bases at J, with 13 bases in the middle. The CDR3 loop spans 17 amino acids. CDR1 SGHRS and CDR2 YFSETQ come from the germline V gene. The CDR3 DNA reads as TGCGCCAGCAGCTTGGCTCGGGCTGGAGGCTCCTACAATGAGCAGTTCTTC. This gives the protein CASSLARAGGSYNEQFF.